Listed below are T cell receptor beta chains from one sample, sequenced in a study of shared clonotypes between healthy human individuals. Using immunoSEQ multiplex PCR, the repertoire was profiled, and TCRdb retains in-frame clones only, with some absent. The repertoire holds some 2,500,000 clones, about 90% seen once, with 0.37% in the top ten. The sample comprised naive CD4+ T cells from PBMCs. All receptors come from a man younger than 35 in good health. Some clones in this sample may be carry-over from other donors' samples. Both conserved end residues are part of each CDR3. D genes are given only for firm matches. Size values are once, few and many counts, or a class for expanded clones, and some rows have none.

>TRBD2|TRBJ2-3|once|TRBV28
TGTGCCAGCAGTTTATACCCTAGCGGCTTAGACACAGATACGCAGTATTTT
CASSLYPSGLDTDTQYF
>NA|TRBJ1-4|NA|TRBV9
TGTGCCAGCAGCGTAGCACAGGCTAATGAAAAACTGTTTTTT
CASSVAQANEKLFF
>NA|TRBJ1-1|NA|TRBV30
TGTGCCTGGAGTGTAAGGGGGGGGACTTCTGAAGCTTTCTTT
CAWSVRGGTSEAFF
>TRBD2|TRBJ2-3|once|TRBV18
TGTGCCAGCTCCCCTCAGAGGGGTCTAGCGGGAGCTACAGATACGCAGTATTTT
CASSPQRGLAGATDTQYF
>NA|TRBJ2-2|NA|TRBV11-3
TGTGCCAGCAGCCCCGGACTGCCGGCCGGGGAGCTGTTTTTT
CASSPGLPAGELFF
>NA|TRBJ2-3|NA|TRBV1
TGCACCAGCAGCCAAGAGGGACTAGCGGGAACAGATACGCAGTATTTT
CTSSQEGLAGTDTQYF
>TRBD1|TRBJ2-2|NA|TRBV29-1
TGCAGCTCCCGACAGGGTTTAACCGGGGAGCTGTTTTTT
CSSRQGLTGELFF
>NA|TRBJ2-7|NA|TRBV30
TGTGCCTGGACGGCGGACTCCTACGAGCAGTACTTC
CAWTADSYEQYF
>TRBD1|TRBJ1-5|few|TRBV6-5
TGTGCCAGCAGGAGGACAGGGAGCAATCAGCCCCAGCATTTT
CASRRTGSNQPQHF
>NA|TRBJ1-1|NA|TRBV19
TGTGCCAGTAGTCCCCGGAGAGCTGAAGCTTTCTTT
CASSPRRAEAFF
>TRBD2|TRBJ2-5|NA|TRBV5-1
TGCGCCAGCAGCCGCCACGGGACTAGCGGGTCTACGCGAGGAGAGACCCAGTACTTC
CASSRHGTSGSTRGETQYF
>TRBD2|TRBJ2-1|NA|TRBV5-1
TGCGCCAGCAGCTTAGGCGGGACTAGGGGGAATGAGCAGTTCTTC
CASSLGGTRGNEQFF
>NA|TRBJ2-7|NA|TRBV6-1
TGTGCCAGCAGTGAAGCGGGGTCGGGCTACGAGCAGTACTTC
CASSEAGSGYEQYF
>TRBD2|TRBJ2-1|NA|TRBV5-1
TGCGCCAGCAGCGGTCGAGCGGGAGGGCTCGGGAATGAGCAGTTCTTC
CASSGRAGGLGNEQFF
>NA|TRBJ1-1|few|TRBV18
TGTGCCAGCTCACCAAGTTATGGGGAGATTGAAGCTTTCTTT
CASSPSYGEIEAFF
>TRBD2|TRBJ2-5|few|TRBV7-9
TGTGCCAGCAGCCTGGGACTAGCGGGAGAGACCCAGTACTTC
CASSLGLAGETQYF
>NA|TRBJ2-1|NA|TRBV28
TGTGCCAGTCGTTCAGGTGGCTCCTACAATGAGCAGTTCTTC
CASRSGGSYNEQFF
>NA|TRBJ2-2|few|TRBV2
TGTGCCAGCGCCCCGACTGTGGGACGCACCGGGGAGCTGTTTTTT
CASAPTVGRTGELFF
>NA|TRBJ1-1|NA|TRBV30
TGTGCCTGGAGTGCGGGGCACGCGAACGCTGAAGCTTTCTTT
CAWSAGHANAEAFF
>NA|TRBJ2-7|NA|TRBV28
TGTGCCAGCAGTGCGCCCTACGAGCAGTACTTC
CASSAPYEQYF
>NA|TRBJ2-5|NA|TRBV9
TGTGCCAGCAGCGTAGATGAGGGATCGGGCAAAGAGACCCAGTACTTC
CASSVDEGSGKETQYF
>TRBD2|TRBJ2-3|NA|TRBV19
TGTGCCAGTAGACACCGGGGGGGTAGCGACAGCACAGATACGCAGTATTTT
CASRHRGGSDSTDTQYF
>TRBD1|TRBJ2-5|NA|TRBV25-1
TGTGCCAGCAGTGACCGGGACAGGGCCTTAGCGGCCCAGTACTTC
CASSDRDRALAAQYF
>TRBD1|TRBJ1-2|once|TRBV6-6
TGTGCCAGCAGTTATCCCCAGGGGGAAGGATATGGCTACACCTTC
CASSYPQGEGYGYTF
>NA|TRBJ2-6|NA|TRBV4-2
TGTGCCAGCAGCCAAGTGGGGTTCTCTGGGGCCAACGTCCTGACTTTC
CASSQVGFSGANVLTF
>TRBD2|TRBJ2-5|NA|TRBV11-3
TGTGCCAGCAGCTTAGATTGGGGAGGGCCCCAGTACTTC
CASSLDWGGPQYF
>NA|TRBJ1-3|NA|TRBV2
TGTGCCAGCACCCCAGGGGTGGGAAACACCATATATTTT
CASTPGVGNTIYF
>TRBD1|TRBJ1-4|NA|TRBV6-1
TGTGCCAGCAGTGACAGGGGGAACGAAAAACTGTTTTTT
CASSDRGNEKLFF
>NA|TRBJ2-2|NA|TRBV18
TGTGCCAGCTCACCATCGGGCGGAAGAAACACCGGGGAGCTGTTTTTT
CASSPSGGRNTGELFF
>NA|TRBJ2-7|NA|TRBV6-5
TGTGCCAGCAGTTACTCTCGGCAGGGGGGGGGCGAGCAGTACTTC
CASSYSRQGGGEQYF
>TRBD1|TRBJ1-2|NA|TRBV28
TGTGCCAGTCTATTCGCAGGGGGCGGCTACACCTTC
CASLFAGGGYTF
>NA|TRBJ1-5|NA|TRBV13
TGTGCCAGCAGCTTACGGGGTAGCAATCAGCCCCAGCATTTT
CASSLRGSNQPQHF
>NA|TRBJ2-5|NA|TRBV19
TGTGCCAGTAGTGGACAGAGGGAGACCCAGTACTTC
CASSGQRETQYF
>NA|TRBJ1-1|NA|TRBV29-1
TGCAGCGCGTTTGAGCACACTGAAGCTTTCTTT
CSAFEHTEAFF
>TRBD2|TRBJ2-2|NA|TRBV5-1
TGCGCCAGCAGCTTGACCTTTGCGGGAGGGCTAACGGGTGCCGGGGAGCTGTTTTTT
CASSLTFAGGLTGAGELFF
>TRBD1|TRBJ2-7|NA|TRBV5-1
TGCGCCAGCAGCTTGTACGAGGGGGCGCCGATAATAACCAACGAGCAGTACTTC
CASSLYEGAPIITNEQYF
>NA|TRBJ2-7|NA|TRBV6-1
TGTGCCAGCAGGGGGGGCAGCGCCTACGAGCAGTACTTC
CASRGGSAYEQYF
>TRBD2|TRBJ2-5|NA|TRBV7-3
TGTGCCAGCAGCTTAGGCCGGACTAGCGGGGCCCAAGAGACCCAGTACTTC
CASSLGRTSGAQETQYF
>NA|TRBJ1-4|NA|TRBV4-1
TGCGCCAGCAGCCGGAGACCTAATGAAAAACTGTTTTTT
CASSRRPNEKLFF
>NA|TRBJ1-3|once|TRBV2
TGTGCCAGCAGGACCGGGGGGTCCACCATATATTTT
CASRTGGSTIYF